Listed below are T cell receptor beta chains from one sample, sequenced in a study of T cells in Graves' hyperthyroidism and ophthalmopathy. TCRdb itself ran the multiplex PCR reads through MiXCR, one entry per CDR3 protein. The table lists 150,000 or so distinct CDR3 sequences, around 21% of them singletons. Source material: blood. These receptors were collected from a woman between 45 and 65 years old with Graves' hyperthyroidism that later progressed to Graves' ophthalmopathy. The CDR3 runs from the conserved cysteine through the conserved F or W. A D gene is named only where the DNA matches it firmly. Clone size is shown for a subset of rows, as once, few, many or a class of expanded clone.

j_gene | abundance | v_gene | d_gene | CDR3aa | CDR3nt
TRBJ2-6 | few | TRBV19 | NA | CASRSRRAAGLGANVLTF | TGTGCCAGTAGATCCCGTCGGGCAGCAGGACTCGGGGCCAACGTCCTGACTTTC
TRBJ2-1 | many | TRBV27 | TRBD2 | CASSLPSSGGYNEQFF | TGTGCCAGCAGCCTACCCTCCAGCGGGGGGTACAATGAGCAGTTCTTC
TRBJ2-2 | NA | TRBV20-1 | NA | CSARGADTGELFF | TGCAGTGCTAGAGGTGCAGACACCGGGGAGCTGTTTTTT
TRBJ2-6 | NA | TRBV20-1 | TRBD1 | CSAPDRAGANVLTF | TGCAGTGCTCCCGACAGGGCTGGGGCCAACGTCCTGACTTTC
TRBJ1-1 | NA | TRBV20-1 | TRBD1 | CSARRQGGTEAFF | TGCAGTGCTAGGCGTCAGGGGGGGACTGAAGCTTTCTTT
TRBJ1-4 | many | TRBV6-1 | NA | CASRAGLGWSEKLFF | TGTGCCAGCAGAGCCGGATTAGGTTGGAGCGAAAAACTGTTTTTT
TRBJ1-2 | many | TRBV5-1 | TRBD1 | CASSQRDRGPDYGYTF | TGCGCCAGCAGCCAAAGGGACAGGGGGCCCGACTATGGCTACACCTTC
TRBJ2-7 | NA | TRBV3-1 | NA | CASSPVVSNEQYF | TGTGCCAGCAGCCCCGTGGTTAGCAACGAGCAGTACTTC
TRBJ2-2 | few | TRBV7-9 | NA | CASSTLFLTGELFF | TGTGCCAGCAGCACCCTTTTTCTTACCGGGGAGCTGTTTTTT
TRBJ1-2 | many | TRBV20-1 | NA | CSASRQGGYTF | TGCAGTGCTAGCAGACAAGGTGGCTACACCTTC
TRBJ2-3 | many | TRBV20-1 | NA | CSGRGTDTQYF | TGCAGTGGGCGGGGAACAGATACGCAGTATTTT
TRBJ2-3 | many | TRBV29-1 | NA | CSVRESTDTQYF | TGCAGCGTTCGAGAGAGCACAGATACGCAGTATTTT
TRBJ2-7 | NA | TRBV7-2 | NA | CASSSRDLAYEQYF | TGTGCCAGCAGCTCGCGGGACTTAGCCTACGAGCAGTACTTC
TRBJ1-4 | many | TRBV3-1 | NA | CASSQVGGNEKLFF | TGTGCCAGCAGCCAAGTGGGGGGCAATGAAAAACTGTTTTTT
TRBJ2-3 | many | TRBV20-1 | NA | CSARDLLSGDTQYF | TGCAGTGCTAGAGATCTGTTATCGGGAGATACGCAGTATTTT
TRBJ2-3 | many | TRBV5-1 | NA | CASSLIAAGDTQYF | TGCGCCAGCAGCTTGATCGCAGCAGGAGATACGCAGTATTTT
TRBJ2-7 | many | TRBV11-2 | TRBD2 | CASSEPPGGEQYF | TGTGCCAGCAGCGAACCTCCGGGAGGGGAGCAGTACTTC
TRBJ2-3 | few | TRBV9 | NA | CASSVYAGGTDTQYF | TGTGCCAGCAGCGTTTATGCAGGTGGGACAGATACGCAGTATTTT
TRBJ2-4 | NA | TRBV2 | TRBD1 | CASSFSRGLTKNIQYF | TGTGCCAGCAGTTTCAGCAGGGGGCTAACCAAAAACATTCAGTACTTC
TRBJ2-3 | NA | TRBV10-3 | TRBD2 | CAIRGEGDTQYF | TGTGCCATCAGGGGGGAGGGGGATACGCAGTATTTT
TRBJ2-4 | few | TRBV19 | NA | CASTGPSAGKNIQYF | TGTGCCAGTACCGGGCCGTCTGCAGGCAAAAACATTCAGTACTTC
TRBJ2-3 | few | TRBV29-1 | TRBD2 | CSVGEGGGVGTQYF | TGCAGCGTTGGGGAGGGCGGGGGTGTAGGTACGCAGTATTTT
TRBJ2-3 | few | TRBV4-1 | TRBD2 | CASSPRGGGRARTDTQYF | TGCGCCAGCAGCCCTCGTGGTGGCGGGAGGGCCCGGACAGATACGCAGTATTTT
TRBJ2-3 | many | TRBV7-9 | TRBD2 | CASSLGTAGGSDTQYF | TGTGCCAGCAGCTTAGGGACGGCGGGGGGTTCAGATACGCAGTATTTT
TRBJ1-1 | few | TRBV30 | NA | CAWSQAKITEAFF | TGTGCCTGGAGCCAAGCCAAAATCACTGAAGCTTTCTTT
TRBJ2-7 | many | TRBV3-1 | TRBD2 | CASSQGTSGKHEQYF | TGTGCCAGCAGCCAAGGGACCAGCGGGAAGCACGAGCAGTACTTC
TRBJ1-3 | few | TRBV27 | TRBD1 | CASSLTARGLGNTIYF | TGTGCCAGCAGTTTAACGGCCAGGGGGCTTGGAAACACCATATATTTT
TRBJ2-5 | many | TRBV14 | TRBD2 | CASSQGSSGSQYF | TGTGCCAGCAGCCAAGGATCTAGCGGGAGCCAGTACTTC
TRBJ2-6 | few | TRBV4-2 | NA | CASSQTGANVLTF | TGTGCCAGCAGCCAGACTGGGGCCAACGTCCTGACTTTC
TRBJ1-1 | many | TRBV15 | NA | CATSRDPQGINTEAFF | TGTGCCACCAGCAGAGATCCCCAGGGGATTAACACTGAAGCTTTCTTT
TRBJ2-3 | NA | TRBV5-1 | TRBD2 | CASSRGLAADTQYF | TGTGCCAGCAGCCGAGGACTAGCGGCAGATACGCAGTATTTT
TRBJ1-4 | NA | TRBV28 | TRBD1 | CASSPPTGAEYEKLFF | TGTGCCAGCAGTCCCCCGACAGGGGCTGAGTATGAAAAACTGTTTTTT
TRBJ2-1 | many | TRBV20-1 | NA | CSAREVRGWVSNEQFF | TGCAGTGCTAGAGAGGTCCGAGGGTGGGTCTCCAATGAGCAGTTCTTC
TRBJ2-5 | many | TRBV3-1 | NA | CASSHKSTRETQYF | TGTGCCAGCAGCCACAAGTCCACCAGGGAGACCCAGTACTTC
TRBJ1-4 | many | TRBV2 | TRBD1 | CASRPGTVFTNEKLFF | TGTGCCAGCAGACCCGGGACAGTTTTCACTAATGAAAAACTGTTTTTT
TRBJ2-3 | NA | TRBV28 | TRBD2 | CASSVGGRTTDTQYF | TGTGCCAGCAGTGTCGGCGGGAGGACCACAGATACGCAGTATTTT
TRBJ2-7 | few | TRBV6-2/TRBV6-3 | TRBD1 | CASSYLGDRESYEQYF | TGTGCCAGCAGTTACTTGGGGGACAGGGAATCCTACGAGCAGTACTTC
TRBJ2-7 | many | TRBV28 | NA | CASSAPGGTGAQYF | TGTGCCAGCAGTGCCCCCGGGGGGACAGGTGCGCAGTACTTC
TRBJ2-3 | once | TRBV2 | NA | CASSEVRSRGDTQYF | TGTGCCAGCAGTGAAGTCAGAAGTCGGGGAGATACGCAGTATTTT
TRBJ2-7 | many | TRBV6-1 | NA | CAIGTPLTYEQYF | TGTGCCATAGGGACACCGCTTACCTACGAGCAGTACTTC
TRBJ1-4 | NA | TRBV6-1 | NA | CASSEAGGATNEKLFF | TGTGCCAGCAGTGAAGCGGGGGGGGCAACTAATGAAAAACTGTTTTTT
TRBJ2-3 | many | TRBV5-1 | TRBD2 | CASSLTSGRFGATDTQYF | TGCGCCAGCAGCTTAACTAGCGGTAGATTCGGAGCCACAGATACGCAGTATTTT